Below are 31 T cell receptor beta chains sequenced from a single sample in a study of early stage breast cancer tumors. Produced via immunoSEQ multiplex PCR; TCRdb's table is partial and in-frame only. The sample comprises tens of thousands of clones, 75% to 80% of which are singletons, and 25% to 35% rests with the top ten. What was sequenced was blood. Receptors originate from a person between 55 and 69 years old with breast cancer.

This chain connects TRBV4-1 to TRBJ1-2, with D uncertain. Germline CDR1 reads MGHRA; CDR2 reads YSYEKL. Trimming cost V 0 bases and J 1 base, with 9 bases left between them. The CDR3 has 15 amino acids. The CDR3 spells CASSQDEWNNYGYTF. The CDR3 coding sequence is TGCGCCAGCAGCCAAGACGAGTGGAATAACTATGGCTACACCTTC.

CDR3 loop: CASSLGTSGIDNEQFF. The CDR3 DNA follows: TGTGCCAGCAGCTTAGGGACTAGCGGGATCGACAATGAGCAGTTCTTC. The V gene is TRBV7-9, the J gene TRBJ2-1; 12 bases fit TRBD2. In germline, CDR1 is SEHNR, CDR2 FQNEAQ (reference sequence). The CDR3 spans 16 residues. Germline trimming cut 1 base from V and 5 bases from J; bases unmatched to any gene: 3.

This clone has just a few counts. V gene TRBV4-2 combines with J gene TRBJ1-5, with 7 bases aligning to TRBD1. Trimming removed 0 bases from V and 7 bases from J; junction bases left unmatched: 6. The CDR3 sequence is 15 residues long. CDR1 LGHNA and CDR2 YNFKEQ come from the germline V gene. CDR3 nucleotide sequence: TGTGCCAGCAGCCAAGATAGACAGGGCCACCAGCCCCAGCATTTT. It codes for CASSQDRQGHQPQHF.

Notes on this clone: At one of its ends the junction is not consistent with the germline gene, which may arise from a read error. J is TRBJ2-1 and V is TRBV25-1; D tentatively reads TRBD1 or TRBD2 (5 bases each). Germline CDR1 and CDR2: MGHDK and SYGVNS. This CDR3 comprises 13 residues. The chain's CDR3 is CASSENSGGEKFF. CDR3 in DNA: TGTGCCAGCAGTGAAAATAGTGGGGGTGAGAAGTTCTTC.

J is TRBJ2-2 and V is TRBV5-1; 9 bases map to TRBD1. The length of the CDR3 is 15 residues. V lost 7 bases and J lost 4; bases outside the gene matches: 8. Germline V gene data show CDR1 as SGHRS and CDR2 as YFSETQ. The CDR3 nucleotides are TGCGCCAGCGTAAGGGACAGGGCTGGCACCGGGGAGCTGTTTTTT. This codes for CASVRDRAGTGELFF.

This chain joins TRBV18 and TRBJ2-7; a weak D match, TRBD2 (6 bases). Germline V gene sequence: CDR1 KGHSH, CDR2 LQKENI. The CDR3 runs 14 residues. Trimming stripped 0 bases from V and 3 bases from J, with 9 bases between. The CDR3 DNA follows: TGTGCCAGCTCACCACCGGGGACTGTCTACGAGCAGTACTTC. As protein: CASSPPGTVYEQYF. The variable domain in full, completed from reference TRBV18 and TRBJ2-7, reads NAGVMQNPRHLVRRRGQEARLRCSPMKGHSHVYWYRQLPEEGLKFMVYLQKENIIDESGMPKERFSAEFPKEGPSILRIQQVVRGDSAAYFCASSPPGTVYEQYFGPGTRLTVT.

The CDR3 region is CASALYDGAAGNTIYF. The CDR3, as DNA: TGTGCCAGTGCCCTTTATGACGGGGCGGCTGGAAACACCATATATTTT. V is TRBV19 and J is TRBJ1-3; perhaps TRBD1 as D (5 bases). CDR1 is LNHDA, CDR2 SQIVND, per germline (reference sequence). The CDR3 totals 16 residues. Trimming pared 8 bases from V and 2 bases from J, leaving 19 bases between.

CDR3 sequence: CASKTDRGNTGELFF. The CDR3 DNA reads as TGTGCCAGCAAAACGGACAGGGGGAACACCGGGGAGCTGTTTTTT. This chain uses TRBV2 with TRBJ2-2, with 9 bases aligning to TRBD1. With 7 bases clipped from V and 1 base from J, the junction kept 4 bases outside the gene matches. Germline-derived CDR1 and CDR2 are SNHLY and FYNNEI. This CDR3 is built from 15 residues.

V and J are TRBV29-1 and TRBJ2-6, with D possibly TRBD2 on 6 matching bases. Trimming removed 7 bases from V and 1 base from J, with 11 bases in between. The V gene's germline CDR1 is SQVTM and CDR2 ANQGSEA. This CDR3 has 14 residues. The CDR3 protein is CSGGMHSGANVLTF. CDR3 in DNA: TGCAGCGGCGGGATGCATTCTGGGGCCAACGTCCTGACTTTC.

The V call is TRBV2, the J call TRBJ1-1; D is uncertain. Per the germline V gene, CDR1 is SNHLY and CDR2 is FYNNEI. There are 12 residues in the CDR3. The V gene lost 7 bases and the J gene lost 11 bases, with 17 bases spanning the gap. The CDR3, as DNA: TGTGCCAGCACCTACGCGGGTTCCACGGCTTTCTTT. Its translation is CASTYAGSTAFF.

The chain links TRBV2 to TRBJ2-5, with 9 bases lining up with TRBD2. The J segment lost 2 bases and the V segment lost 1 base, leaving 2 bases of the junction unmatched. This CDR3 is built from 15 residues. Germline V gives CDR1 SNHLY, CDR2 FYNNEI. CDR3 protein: CASSEGAGGQETQYF. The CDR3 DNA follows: TGTGCCAGCAGTGAAGGAGCGGGGGGACAAGAGACCCAGTACTTC.

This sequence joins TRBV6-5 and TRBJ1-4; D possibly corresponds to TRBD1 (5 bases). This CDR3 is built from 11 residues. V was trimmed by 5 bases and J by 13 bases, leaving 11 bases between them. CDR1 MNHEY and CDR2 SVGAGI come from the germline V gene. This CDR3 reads CASSQGRTLFF. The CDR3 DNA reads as TGTGCCAGCAGTCAGGGACGGACACTGTTTTTT.

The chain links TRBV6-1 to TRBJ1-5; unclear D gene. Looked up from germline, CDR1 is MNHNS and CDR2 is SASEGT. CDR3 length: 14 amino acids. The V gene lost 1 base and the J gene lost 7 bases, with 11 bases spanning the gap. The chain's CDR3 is CASSEGWNLQPQHF. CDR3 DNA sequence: TGTGCCAGCAGTGAAGGGTGGAACTTACAGCCCCAGCATTTT.

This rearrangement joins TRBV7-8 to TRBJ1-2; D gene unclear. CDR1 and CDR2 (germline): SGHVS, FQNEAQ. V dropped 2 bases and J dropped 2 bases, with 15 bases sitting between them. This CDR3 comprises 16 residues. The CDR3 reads CASSLNGRRMNYGYTF. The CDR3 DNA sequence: TGTGCCAGCAGCTTAAATGGCAGGAGGATGAACTATGGCTACACCTTC.

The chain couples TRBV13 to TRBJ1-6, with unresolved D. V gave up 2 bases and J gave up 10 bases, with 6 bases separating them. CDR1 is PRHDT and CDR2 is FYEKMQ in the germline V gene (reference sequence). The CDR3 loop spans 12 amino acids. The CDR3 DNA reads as TGTGCCAGCAGCTTATGGGGATCACCCCTCCACTTT. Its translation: CASSLWGSPLHF.

CDR3 residues: CASSDLSEKLFF. The DNA of the CDR3 is TGCGCCAGCAGTGATTTAAGTGAAAAACTGTTTTTT. The chain has TRBV10-2 and TRBJ1-4; no definite D call. The CDR3 has 12 amino acids. V shed 3 bases and J shed 7 bases, with 6 bases lying between them. CDR1 and CDR2 (germline): WSHSY, SAAADI.

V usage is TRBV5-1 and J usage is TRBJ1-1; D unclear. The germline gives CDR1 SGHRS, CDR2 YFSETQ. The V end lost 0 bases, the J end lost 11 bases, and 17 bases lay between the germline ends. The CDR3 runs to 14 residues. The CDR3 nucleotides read TGCGCCAGCAGCTTGGACCCGATGCCCGTTGCGGCTTTCTTT. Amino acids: CASSLDPMPVAAFF. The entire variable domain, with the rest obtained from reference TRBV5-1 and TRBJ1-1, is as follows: KAGVTQTPRYLIKTRGQQVTLSCSPISGHRSVSWYQQTPGQGLQFLFEYFSETQRNKGNFPGRFSGRQFSNSRSEMNVSTLELGDSALYLCASSLDPMPVAAFFGQGTRLTVV.

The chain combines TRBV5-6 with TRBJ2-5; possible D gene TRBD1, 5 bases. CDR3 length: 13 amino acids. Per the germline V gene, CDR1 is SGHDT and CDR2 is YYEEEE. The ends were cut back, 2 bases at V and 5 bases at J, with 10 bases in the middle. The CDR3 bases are TGTGCCAGCAGCTTCCAGGGTGGCGAGACCCAGTACTTC. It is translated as CASSFQGGETQYF.

The CDR3 sequence is CASSRVQGNTGELFF. DNA for the CDR3: TGTGCCAGCAGTCGGGTCCAGGGCAACACCGGGGAGCTGTTTTTT. The chain has TRBV6-5 and TRBJ2-2; D might be TRBD1 (5 bases). This CDR3 is built from 15 residues. CDR1 and CDR2 (germline): MNHEY, SVGAGI. The V and J ends lost 5 bases and 2 bases respectively, with 12 bases between them.

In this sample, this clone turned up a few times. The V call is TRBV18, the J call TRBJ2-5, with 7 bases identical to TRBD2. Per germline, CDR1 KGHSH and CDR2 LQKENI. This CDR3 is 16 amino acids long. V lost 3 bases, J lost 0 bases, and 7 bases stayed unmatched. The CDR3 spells CASSPGGESNQETQYF. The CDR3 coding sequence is TGTGCCAGCTCACCGGGGGGGGAAAGCAACCAAGAGACCCAGTACTTC.

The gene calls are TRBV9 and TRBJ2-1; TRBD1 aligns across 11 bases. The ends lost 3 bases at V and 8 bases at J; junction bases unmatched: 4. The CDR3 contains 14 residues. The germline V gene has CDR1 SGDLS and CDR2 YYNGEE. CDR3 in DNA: TGTGCCAGCAGCGCCGGGACAGGGGGGGATGAGCAGTTCTTC. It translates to CASSAGTGGDEQFF. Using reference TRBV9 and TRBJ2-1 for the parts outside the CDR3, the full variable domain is DSGVTQTPKHLITATGQRVTLRCSPRSGDLSVYWYQQSLDQGLQFLIQYYNGEERAKGNILERFSAQQFPDLHSELNLSSLELGDSALYFCASSAGTGGDEQFFGPGTRLTVL.

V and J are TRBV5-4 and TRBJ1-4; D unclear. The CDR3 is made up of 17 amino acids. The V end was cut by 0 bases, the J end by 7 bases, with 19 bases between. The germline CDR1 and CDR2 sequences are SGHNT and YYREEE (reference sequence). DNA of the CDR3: TGTGCCAGCAGCTTGGGTCGCGGGCCTGAAGATGGTGAAAAACTGTTTTTT. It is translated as CASSLGRGPEDGEKLFF.

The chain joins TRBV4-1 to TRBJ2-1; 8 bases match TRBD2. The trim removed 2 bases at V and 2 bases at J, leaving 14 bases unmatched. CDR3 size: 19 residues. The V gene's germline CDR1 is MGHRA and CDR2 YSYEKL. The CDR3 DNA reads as TGCGCCAGCAGCCAACAACCCCTTGGACTAGCCATTACCTACAATGAGCAGTTCTTC. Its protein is CASSQQPLGLAITYNEQFF.

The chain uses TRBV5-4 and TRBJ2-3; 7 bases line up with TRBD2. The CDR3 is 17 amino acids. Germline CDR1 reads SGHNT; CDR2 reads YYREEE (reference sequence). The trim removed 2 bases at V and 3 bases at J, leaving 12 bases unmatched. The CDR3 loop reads CASSFPGGTKETDTQYF. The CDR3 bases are TGTGCCAGCAGCTTCCCTGGGGGGACTAAAGAAACAGATACGCAGTATTTT.

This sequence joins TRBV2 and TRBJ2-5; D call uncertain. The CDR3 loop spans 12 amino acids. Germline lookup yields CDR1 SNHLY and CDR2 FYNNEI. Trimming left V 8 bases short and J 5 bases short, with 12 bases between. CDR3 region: CASAFSEETQYF. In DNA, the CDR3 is TGTGCCAGCGCCTTCAGTGAGGAGACCCAGTACTTC.

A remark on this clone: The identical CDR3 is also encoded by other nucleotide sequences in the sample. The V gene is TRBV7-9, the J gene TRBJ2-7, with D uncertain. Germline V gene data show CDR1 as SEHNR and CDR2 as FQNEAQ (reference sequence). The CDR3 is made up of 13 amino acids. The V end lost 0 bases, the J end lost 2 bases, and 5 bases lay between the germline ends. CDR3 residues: CASSLAGTYEQYF. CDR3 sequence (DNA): TGTGCCAGCAGCTTAGCTGGAACCTACGAGCAGTACTTC.

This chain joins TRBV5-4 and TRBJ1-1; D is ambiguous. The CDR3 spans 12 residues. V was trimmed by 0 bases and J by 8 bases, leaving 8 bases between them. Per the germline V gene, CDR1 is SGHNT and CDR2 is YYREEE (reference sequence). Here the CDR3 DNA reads TGTGCCAGCAGCTTGGATAACAGAGAAGCTTTCTTT. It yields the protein CASSLDNREAFF.

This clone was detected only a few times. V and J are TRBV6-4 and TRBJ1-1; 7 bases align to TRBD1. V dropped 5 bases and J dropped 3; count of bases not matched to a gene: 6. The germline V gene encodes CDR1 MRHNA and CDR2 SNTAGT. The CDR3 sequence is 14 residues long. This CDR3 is CASSYRQGDTEAFF. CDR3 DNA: TGTGCCAGCAGTTACCGACAGGGTGACACTGAAGCTTTCTTT.

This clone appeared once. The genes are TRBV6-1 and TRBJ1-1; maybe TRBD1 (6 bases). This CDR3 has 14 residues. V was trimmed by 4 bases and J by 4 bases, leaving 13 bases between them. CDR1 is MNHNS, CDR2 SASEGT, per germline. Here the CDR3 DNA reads TGTGCCAGCAGTGTCCGAGGGGGGTCCACTGAAGCTTTCTTT. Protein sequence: CASSVRGGSTEAFF.

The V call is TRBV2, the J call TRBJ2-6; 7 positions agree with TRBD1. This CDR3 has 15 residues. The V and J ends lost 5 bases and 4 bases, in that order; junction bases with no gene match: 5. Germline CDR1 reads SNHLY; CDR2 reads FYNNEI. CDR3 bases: TGTGCCAGCAGTTTACAGGGGACCGGGGCCAACGTCCTGACTTTC. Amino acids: CASSLQGTGANVLTF.

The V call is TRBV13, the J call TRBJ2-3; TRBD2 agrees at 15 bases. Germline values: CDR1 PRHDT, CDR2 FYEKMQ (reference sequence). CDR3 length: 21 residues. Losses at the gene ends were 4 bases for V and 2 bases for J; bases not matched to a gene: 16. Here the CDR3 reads CASSSKPGTSGGPLLTDTQYF. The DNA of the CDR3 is TGTGCCAGCAGCTCCAAGCCCGGGACTAGCGGGGGGCCGTTACTCACAGATACGCAGTATTTT.